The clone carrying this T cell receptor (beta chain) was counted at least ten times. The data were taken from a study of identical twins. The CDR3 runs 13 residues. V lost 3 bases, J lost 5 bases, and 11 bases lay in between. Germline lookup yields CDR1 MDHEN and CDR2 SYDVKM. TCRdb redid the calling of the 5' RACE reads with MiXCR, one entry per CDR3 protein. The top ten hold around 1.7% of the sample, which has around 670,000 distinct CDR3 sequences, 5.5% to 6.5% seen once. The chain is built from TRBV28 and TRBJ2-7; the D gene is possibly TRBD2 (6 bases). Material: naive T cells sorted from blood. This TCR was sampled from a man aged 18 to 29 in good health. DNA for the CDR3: TGTGCCAGCAGTTTGTCTAGCGTAGACGAGCAGTACTTC. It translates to CASSLSSVDEQYF.